The 22 T cell receptor beta chains below were found in one sample sequenced in a study of shared clonotypes between healthy human individuals. Assay: immunoSEQ multiplex PCR; the TCRdb copy retains only in-frame clones and omits some. The sample records roughly 100,000 clones, about 67% being singletons. The sample was memory CD8+ T cells sorted from blood. Documented subset: CD45RO+ cells pooled with CCR7-negative TemRA cells. The source of these receptors is a woman in her thirties in good health.

V is TRBV27 and J is TRBJ2-7; the D is unclear. Germline-derived CDR1 and CDR2 are MNHEY and SMNVEV (reference sequence). Trimming left V 2 bases short and J 3 bases short, with 11 bases between. The CDR3 is made up of 14 amino acids. The CDR3 reads CASSLPGRYYEQYF. The CDR3 DNA reads as TGTGCCAGCAGTTTACCTGGCAGATACTACGAGCAGTACTTC.

The V call is TRBV5-1, the J call TRBJ2-7, with 10 bases aligning to TRBD2. The V gene end was trimmed by 0 bases and the J gene end by 6 bases; junction bases not matched to a gene: 0. The CDR3 spans 13 residues. CDR1 is SGHRS, CDR2 YFSETQ, per germline. The CDR3 DNA reads TGCGCCAGCAGCTTGGGACTAGCGGGCGAGCAGTACTTC. Translation gives CASSLGLAGEQYF.

The rearrangement uses TRBV7-6 and TRBJ2-1, with D hard to call. This CDR3 comprises 13 residues. From germline, CDR1 is SGHVS and CDR2 FNYEAQ. Trimming cost V 2 bases and J 4 bases, with 6 bases left between them. The CDR3 spells CASSLFGYNEQFF. The CDR3 DNA follows: TGTGCCAGCAGCTTATTTGGGTACAATGAGCAGTTCTTC.

This clone is judged medium-sized (0.01 to 0.1%). This rearrangement joins TRBV29-1 to TRBJ2-1, with 8 bases that match TRBD2. The CDR3 extends over 14 amino acids. Germline lookup yields CDR1 SQVTM and CDR2 ANQGSEA. Germline trimming cut 4 bases from V and 4 bases from J; bases unmatched to any gene: 6. The CDR3 region has the DNA TGCAGCGTTGGCGGGACTAGTATTTACAATGAGCAGTTCTTC. It yields the protein CSVGGTSIYNEQFF.

The chain combines TRBV2 with TRBJ2-3; 11 nucleotides match TRBD1. The CDR3 is 16 residues long. The germline V gene has CDR1 SNHLY and CDR2 FYNNEI. Trimming cost V 5 bases and J 3 bases; bases outside gene matches: 7. The CDR3 bases are TGTGCCAGCAGTAGAAGGGGACAGGGGGGAACAGATACGCAGTATTTT. Its translation: CASSRRGQGGTDTQYF.

Only a few counts were recorded for this clone. The chain combines TRBV9 with TRBJ2-7; a weak D match, TRBD1 (5 bases). V lost 3 bases and J lost 5, with 12 bases in between. The CDR3 is made up of 13 amino acids. Germline lookup yields CDR1 SGDLS and CDR2 YYNGEE. The CDR3 DNA reads as TGTGCCAGCAGCGCAGGGTTTTATAACGAGCAGTACTTC. This gives the protein CASSAGFYNEQYF.

The rearrangement links TRBV5-6 to TRBJ2-7; 8 bases align to TRBD2. The germline CDR1 and CDR2 sequences are SGHDT and YYEEEE. V shed 4 bases and J 0 bases; nucleotides not matched to a gene: 6. This CDR3 has 15 amino acids. This chain's CDR3 is CASSPYSGASYEQYF. In DNA form, the CDR3 reads TGTGCCAGCAGCCCCTATAGCGGGGCCTCCTACGAGCAGTACTTC.

This clone was observed at least ten times. The gene calls are TRBV16 and TRBJ1-1; the D gene is possibly TRBD1 (5 bases). Germline V lookup: CDR1 KGHSY, CDR2 FQNENV. V lost 6 bases, J lost 3 bases, and 17 bases lay in between. The CDR3 extends over 15 amino acids. The CDR3 spells CASSGGTGEYTEAFF. CDR3 DNA sequence: TGTGCCAGCAGTGGGGGGACCGGGGAGTACACTGAAGCTTTCTTT.

The chain couples TRBV27 to TRBJ2-1, with D possibly matching TRBD1 (6 bases). CDR3 length equals 15 residues. V shed 10 bases and J shed 7 bases, with 23 bases lying between them. Germline V gene lookup returns CDR1 MNHEY and CDR2 SMNVEV (reference sequence). The CDR3 DNA sequence: TGTGCCACCTGGTCAGACAGGCTGGGCTCGAATGAGCAGTTCTTC. It encodes CATWSDRLGSNEQFF.

V is TRBV27 and J is TRBJ2-1, with 11 bases that match TRBD1. Germline lookup yields CDR1 MNHEY and CDR2 SMNVEV (reference sequence). The CDR3 covers 16 residues. V shed 3 bases, J shed 9 bases, and the junction held 10 bases outside the gene matches. The CDR3 DNA reads TGTGCCAGCAGTTTCCTATCGGGACAGGGGGTTGGTGAGCAGTTCTTC. Translation gives CASSFLSGQGVGEQFF.

V is TRBV6-6 and J is TRBJ2-7; D is unresolved. The germline CDR1 and CDR2 sequences are MNHNY and SVGAGI (reference sequence). The CDR3 covers 13 residues. Trimming took 5 bases from V and 4 from J, leaving 12 bases between them. CDR3 amino acids: CASSKTPFYEQYF. The CDR3 nucleotides read TGTGCCAGCAGTAAGACCCCGTTTTACGAGCAGTACTTC.

V is TRBV28 and J is TRBJ1-1; D is unclear. Per germline, CDR1 MDHEN and CDR2 SYDVKM. With 8 bases removed from V and 1 base from J, the gap between germline ends came to 14 bases. The CDR3 has 14 residues. CDR3 sequence reads: CASQPPWRNTEAFF. The CDR3 bases are TGTGCCAGCCAGCCCCCATGGAGGAACACTGAAGCTTTCTTT.

The chain links TRBV9 to TRBJ2-2; 10 bases map to TRBD1. Germline-derived CDR1 and CDR2 are SGDLS and YYNGEE. This CDR3 has 15 amino acids. J lost 6 bases, V lost 4 bases, and 6 bases had no gene match. As DNA, the CDR3 is TGTGCCAGCAGCCCCCGGACAGGGGGAGCCGGGGAGCTGTTTTTT. Translating it yields CASSPRTGGAGELFF.

The chain carries TRBV6-1 and TRBJ2-2; D not certain. The germline V gene has CDR1 MNHNS and CDR2 SASEGT. The CDR3 contains 14 residues. V lost 2 bases, J lost 5 bases, and 9 bases lay in between. CDR3 bases: TGTGCCAGCAGTGAATACGGCGGTACCGGGGAGCTGTTTTTT. As protein: CASSEYGGTGELFF.

The gene calls are TRBV28 and TRBJ1-4, with D perhaps matching TRBD1 (6 bases). CDR1 and CDR2 from the germline V gene are MDHEN and SYDVKM. The CDR3 extends over 15 amino acids. Trimming removed 6 bases at V and 2 bases at J, with 13 bases between. The CDR3 is CASRFNTGTNEKLFF. CDR3 bases: TGTGCCAGCAGGTTCAATACAGGGACTAATGAAAAACTGTTTTTT.

The sample holds many counts of this clone. The chain uses TRBV27 and TRBJ2-7; D call uncertain. CDR3 length equals 12 residues. Per the germline V gene, CDR1 is MNHEY and CDR2 is SMNVEV (reference sequence). V gave up 6 bases and J gave up 6 bases, with 12 bases separating them. The CDR3 DNA sequence: TGTGCCAGCAGGGCCGGACCGATCGAGCAGTACTTC. Its protein is CASRAGPIEQYF.

This chain uses TRBV7-9 with TRBJ2-2; D remains unclear. Germline-derived CDR1 and CDR2 are SEHNR and FQNEAQ (reference sequence). Trimming pared 4 bases from V and 2 bases from J, leaving 14 bases between. The CDR3 loop spans 16 amino acids. As DNA, the CDR3 is TGTGCCAGCAGCTCCATTCGTAGGGCCAACACCGGGGAGCTGTTTTTT. Protein product: CASSSIRRANTGELFF.

This clone appeared once. The chain uses TRBV18 and TRBJ2-7; TRBD2 aligns across 11 bases. The CDR3 has 18 amino acids. CDR1 and CDR2 (germline): KGHSH, LQKENI. The V segment lost 5 bases and the J segment 0 bases; nucleotides outside the gene matches: 12. CDR3 sequence: CASSGLAGGPRGSYEQYF. The CDR3 DNA is TGTGCCAGCTCAGGCCTAGCGGGAGGCCCTCGAGGCTCCTACGAGCAGTACTTC.

This clone was seen more than once but under ten times. The genes are TRBV28 and TRBJ2-1; D is perhaps TRBD2 (5 bases). The CDR3 has 13 residues. V was trimmed by 7 bases and J by 8 bases, leaving 15 bases between them. From germline, CDR1 is MDHEN and CDR2 SYDVKM. CDR3 sequence: CASNYGAVDEQFF. As DNA, the CDR3 is TGTGCCAGCAATTACGGAGCGGTGGATGAGCAGTTCTTC.

The chain combines TRBV27 with TRBJ2-3; no firm D call. V was pared by 5 bases and J by 2 bases, with 14 bases between. Germline-derived CDR1 and CDR2 are MNHEY and SMNVEV (reference sequence). The CDR3 consists of 15 residues. CDR3 in DNA: TGTGCCAGCAGTCCACCGACTGGTTACACAGATACGCAGTATTTT. Translating gives CASSPPTGYTDTQYF.

The chain uses TRBV16 and TRBJ2-7; possible D gene TRBD1, 5 bases. Trimming took off 4 bases at V and 2 bases at J, with 24 bases between the two ends. Germline values: CDR1 KGHSY, CDR2 FQNENV. The CDR3 extends over 18 amino acids. CDR3 bases: TGTGCCAGCAGCCCATCAATTGCGTCGCCAGGGTTGACCTACGAGCAGTACTTC. Its protein is CASSPSIASPGLTYEQYF.

This chain's CDR3 is CASRRQSSGNTIYF. CDR3 DNA sequence: TGTGCCAGCAGACGTCAGAGCTCTGGAAACACCATATATTTT. This rearrangement joins TRBV28 to TRBJ1-3; D not resolved. Germline CDR1 and CDR2: MDHEN and SYDVKM. The CDR3 spans 14 residues. V gave up 6 bases and J gave up 0 bases, with 9 bases separating them. The whole variable domain, remainder taken from reference TRBV28 and TRBJ1-3, is DVKVTQSSRYLVKRTGEKVFLECVQDMDHENMFWYRQDPGLGLRLIYFSYDVKMKEKGDIPEGYSVSREKKERFSLILESASTNQTSMYLCASRRQSSGNTIYFGEGSWLTVV.